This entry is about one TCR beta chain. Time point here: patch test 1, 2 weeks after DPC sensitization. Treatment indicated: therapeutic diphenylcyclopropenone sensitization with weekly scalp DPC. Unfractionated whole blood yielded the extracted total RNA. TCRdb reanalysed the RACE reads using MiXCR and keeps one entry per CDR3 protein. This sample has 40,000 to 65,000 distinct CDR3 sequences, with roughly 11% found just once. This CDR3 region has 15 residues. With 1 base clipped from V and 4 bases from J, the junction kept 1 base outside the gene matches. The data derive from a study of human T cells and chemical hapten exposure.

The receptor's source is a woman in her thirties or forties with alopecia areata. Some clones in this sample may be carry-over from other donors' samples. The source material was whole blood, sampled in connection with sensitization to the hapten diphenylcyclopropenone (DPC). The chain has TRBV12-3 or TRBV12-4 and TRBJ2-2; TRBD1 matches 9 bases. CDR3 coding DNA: TGTGCCAGCAGTTTAGGGACAGGGGTCACCGGGGAGCTGTTTTTT. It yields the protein CASSLGTGVTGELFF.